This T cell receptor beta chain was observed in a study of cytomegalovirus exposure and HLA in healthy donors. Study background: In a later analysis, it was reported that the 110 or so validation repertoires had been produced on the same platform as the 700 or so repertoires belonging to the first cohort.

Produced via immunoSEQ multiplex PCR; TCRdb's table is partial and in-frame only. The profile shows approximately 97,000 clones, about 95% of them singletons. Study-wide findings and caveats: Most TCR sequences were seen very rarely across donors, but some public TCRs occurred in many. Among TCR beta chains, those listed as cytomegalovirus-associated numbered over 150.

Germline trimming cut 6 bases from V and 13 bases from J; bases unmatched to any gene: 14. Germline loops: CDR1 LNHDA, CDR2 SQIVND (reference sequence). The CDR3 covers 15 residues. In regard to this clone: Its antigen is not known.

What was sequenced was PBMCs. The sequence was collected from a woman aged 18-35 years in good health and CMV-seronegative. V usage is TRBV19 and J usage is TRBJ1-6, with TRBD1 matching 8 bases. CDR3 in DNA: TGTGCCAGTAGGAGACAGGGGCCCATGGGGTACCCCCTCCACTTT. Amino acids: CASRRQGPMGYPLHF.